This TCR beta chain is from a study of blood T cell repertoires in COVID-19 (dated by TCRdb to the early 2020s). General notes on the study: Samples from collaborators originated in the United States, Italy and Spain and spanned both the acute and convalescent phases of COVID-19. The dataset comprised deeply sampled blood TCRbeta repertoires from subjects exposed to, actively infected with, or recovered from COVID-19. Samples came from the ongoing ImmuneRACE study (first 160 participants) plus 1,254 subjects from 6 global collaborators. The sample metadata nearly always contained a de-identified subject ID, COVID-19 status, age in years and sex. The prospective study material was composed of cDNA or gDNA derived from T cells, B-cell-depleted T cells, or PBMCs. Where available, HLA class I and class II types were taken from metadata supplied by the sample provider and were not determined by assay-based typing. The repertoires were released in a freely available public database intended as a resource for research on the immune response to SARS-CoV-2.

The CDR3 holds 11 amino acids from the cysteine to the phenylalanine. Only the CDR3 portion is preserved as DNA: 33 bases, with reading frame beginning at the first base. The germline V end is reduced by 6 bases and the J end by 12 bases; junction bases left unmatched: 7. CDR1 and CDR2 were assigned from the germline V gene (reference sequence) as DFQATT and SNEGSKA. Paper-wide results and their limitations: How much clinical and demographic metadata was included differed by source and by participant, and the metadata was provided uncurated.

Details on this clone: Its cognate antigen has yet to be identified. The sample holds no much larger clone one base away, and base qualities are not on file.

Collaborating institutions collected whole blood in K2EDTA tubes following their own protocols. For TCRbeta analysis, collaborators shipped samples in one of three forms: frozen whole blood, isolated PBMCs, or DNA extracted from either of those sample types. The immunoSEQ Assay, a bias-controlled multiplex PCR, was used to amplify TCRbeta CDR3 regions from genomic DNA. Per the source publication's procedure: The number of nucleated cells in each sample was estimated by amplification of reference gene primers within the assay. Sequence reads were collapsed and filtered to measure the absolute abundance of every unique TCRbeta CDR3 rearrangement. For each sample, productive Simpson clonality was calculated as the square root of Simpson's diversity index across productive rearrangements. Sourced from immuneACCESS, this table was stored by TCRdb with only in-frame sequences that have V and J called. A share of the clones is absent; for the studies checked, an unresolved V gene accounts for under half, and the remainder has no known explanation. V and J calls and clone size are those listed in that table; D and trimming were worked out from the DNA. Within this sample are 85,000 to 120,000 clones, with 84% of them counted one time only. Jointly, the top ten make up roughly 4.1% of the sample.

This chain joins TRBV20-1 to TRBJ1-1; 10 bases in the middle match TRBD1. The TCR was taken from a human donor in a cohort sampled during active COVID-19. Sequenced sample: peripheral blood. Here the CDR3 is given as CSALGTGVTFF. The nucleotides are TGCAGTGCCCTCGGGACAGGGGTAACTTTCTTT.